This T cell receptor (beta chain) was observed in a study of cytomegalovirus exposure and HLA in healthy donors. Background on the study: A later analysis reported the 130 or so validation repertoires used the same platform as the 550 to 800 first-cohort repertoires.

The 120-subject validation cohort, separate from the approximately 670-subject first cohort, included the donors. Trimming stripped 5 bases from V and 1 base from J, with 5 bases between. CDR1 is SEHNR, CDR2 FQNEAQ, per germline (reference sequence). The CDR3 sequence is 12 residues long. The data were produced by immunoSEQ multiplex PCR, yet TCRdb's version contains in-frame clones alone and is incomplete. This table holds approximately 300,000 clones, roughly 87% found once. A note on this clone: Antigen: not known.

Whole-study results and caveats: In vitro work confirmed that a few CMV-associated chains recognize CMV antigens. High specificity and sensitivity for cytomegalovirus status were reported for the classifier.

Sample: PBMCs. The sequence was obtained from a woman in her 30s in good health and CMV-seropositive. This chain uses TRBV7-9 with TRBJ1-1; D remains ambiguous. In DNA, the CDR3 is TGTGCCAGCAGCCCGACGAACACTGAAGCTTTCTTT. This translates into CASSPTNTEAFF.